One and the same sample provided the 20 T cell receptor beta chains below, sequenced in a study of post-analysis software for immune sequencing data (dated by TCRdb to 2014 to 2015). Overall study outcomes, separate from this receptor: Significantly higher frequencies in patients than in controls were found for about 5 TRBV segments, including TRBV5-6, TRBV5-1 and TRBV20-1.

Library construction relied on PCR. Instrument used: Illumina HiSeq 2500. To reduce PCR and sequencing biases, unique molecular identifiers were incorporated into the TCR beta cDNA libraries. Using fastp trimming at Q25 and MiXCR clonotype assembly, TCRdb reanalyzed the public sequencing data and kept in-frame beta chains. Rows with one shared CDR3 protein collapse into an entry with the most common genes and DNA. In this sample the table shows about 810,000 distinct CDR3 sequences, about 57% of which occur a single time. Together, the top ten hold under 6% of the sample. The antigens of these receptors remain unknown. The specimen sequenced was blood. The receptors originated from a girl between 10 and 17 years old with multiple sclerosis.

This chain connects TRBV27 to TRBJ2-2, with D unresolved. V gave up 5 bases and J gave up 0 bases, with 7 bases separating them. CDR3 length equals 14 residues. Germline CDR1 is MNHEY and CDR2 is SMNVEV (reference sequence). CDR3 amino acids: CASSPSTNTGELFF. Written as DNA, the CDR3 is TGTGCCAGCAGTCCCTCTACGAACACCGGGGAGCTGTTTTTT.

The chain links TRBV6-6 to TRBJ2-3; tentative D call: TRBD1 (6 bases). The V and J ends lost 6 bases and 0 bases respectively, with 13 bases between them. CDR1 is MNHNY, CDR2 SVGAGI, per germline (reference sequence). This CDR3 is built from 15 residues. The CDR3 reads CASRDSSSSTDTQYF. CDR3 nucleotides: TGTGCCAGCAGGGACAGCAGCTCTAGCACAGATACGCAGTATTTT.

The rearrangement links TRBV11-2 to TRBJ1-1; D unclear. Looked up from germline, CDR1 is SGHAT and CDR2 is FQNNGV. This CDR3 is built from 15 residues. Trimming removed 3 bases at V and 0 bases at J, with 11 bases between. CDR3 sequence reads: CASSLYQNMNTEAFF. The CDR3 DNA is TGTGCCAGCAGCTTGTATCAGAACATGAACACTGAAGCTTTCTTT.

CDR3 DNA sequence: TGTGCCAGCAGACCAGGGTTCTTGAGGAATCAGCCCCAGCATTTT. Protein sequence: CASRPGFLRNQPQHF. The chain combines TRBV6-5 with TRBJ1-5, with D tentatively TRBD1 (5 bases). Looked up from germline, CDR1 is MNHEY and CDR2 is SVGAGI. The length of the CDR3 is 15 residues. Trimming removed 6 bases from V and 4 bases from J, with 16 bases in between.

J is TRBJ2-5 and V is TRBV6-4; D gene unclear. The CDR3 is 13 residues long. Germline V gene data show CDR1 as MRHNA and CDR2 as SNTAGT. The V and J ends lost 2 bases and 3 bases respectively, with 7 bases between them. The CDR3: CASSDGQEETQYF. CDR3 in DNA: TGTGCCAGCAGTGACGGGCAGGAAGAGACCCAGTACTTC.

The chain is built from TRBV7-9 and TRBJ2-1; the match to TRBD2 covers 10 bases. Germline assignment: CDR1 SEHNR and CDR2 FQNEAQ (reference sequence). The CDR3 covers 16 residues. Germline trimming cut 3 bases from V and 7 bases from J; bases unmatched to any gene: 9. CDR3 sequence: CASSLEALAGVNEQFF. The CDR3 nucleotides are TGTGCCAGCAGCTTGGAAGCCCTAGCGGGAGTTAATGAGCAGTTCTTC.

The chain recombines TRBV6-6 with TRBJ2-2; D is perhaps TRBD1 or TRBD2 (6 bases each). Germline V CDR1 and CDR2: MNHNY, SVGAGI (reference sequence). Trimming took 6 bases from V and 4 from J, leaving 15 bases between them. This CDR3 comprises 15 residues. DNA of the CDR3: TGTGCCAGCAGATGGGGGGCGGATGGCACCGGGGAGCTGTTTTTT. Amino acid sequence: CASRWGADGTGELFF.

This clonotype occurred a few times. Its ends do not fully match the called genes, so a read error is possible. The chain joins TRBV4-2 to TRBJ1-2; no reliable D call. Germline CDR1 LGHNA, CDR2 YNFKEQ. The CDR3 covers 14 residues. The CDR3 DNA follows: TGTGTCAGCAGCCAACCGGGGTATAACTATGGCTACACCTTC. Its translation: CVSSQPGYNYGYTF.

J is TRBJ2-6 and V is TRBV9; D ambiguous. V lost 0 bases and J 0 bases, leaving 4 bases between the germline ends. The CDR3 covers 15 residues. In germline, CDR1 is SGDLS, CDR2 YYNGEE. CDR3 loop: CASSVDNSGANVLTF. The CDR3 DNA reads TGTGCCAGCAGCGTAGATAACTCTGGGGCCAACGTCCTGACTTTC. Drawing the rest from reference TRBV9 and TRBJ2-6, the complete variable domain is DSGVTQTPKHLITATGQRVTLRCSPRSGDLSVYWYQQSLDQGLQFLIQYYNGEERAKGNILERFSAQQFPDLHSELNLSSLELGDSALYFCASSVDNSGANVLTFGAGSRLTVL.

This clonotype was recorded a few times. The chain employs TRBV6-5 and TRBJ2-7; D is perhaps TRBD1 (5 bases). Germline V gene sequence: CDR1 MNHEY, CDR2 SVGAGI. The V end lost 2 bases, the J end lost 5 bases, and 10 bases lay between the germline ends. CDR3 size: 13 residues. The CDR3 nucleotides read TGTGCCAGCAGTTACAGTGGCAGGGACGAGCAGTACTTC. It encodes CASSYSGRDEQYF.

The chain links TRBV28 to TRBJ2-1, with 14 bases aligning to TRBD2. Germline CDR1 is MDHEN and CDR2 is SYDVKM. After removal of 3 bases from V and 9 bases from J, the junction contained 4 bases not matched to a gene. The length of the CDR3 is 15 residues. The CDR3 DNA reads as TGTGCCAGCAGTTTGACTAGCGGGAGGGCCCCTGAGCAGTTCTTC. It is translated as CASSLTSGRAPEQFF.

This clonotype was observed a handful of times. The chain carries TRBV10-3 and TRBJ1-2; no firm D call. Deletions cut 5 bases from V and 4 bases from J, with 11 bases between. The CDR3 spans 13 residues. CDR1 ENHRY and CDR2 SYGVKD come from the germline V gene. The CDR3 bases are TGTGCCATCAGTAACGACGGTGTCTATGGCTACACCTTC. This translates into CAISNDGVYGYTF.

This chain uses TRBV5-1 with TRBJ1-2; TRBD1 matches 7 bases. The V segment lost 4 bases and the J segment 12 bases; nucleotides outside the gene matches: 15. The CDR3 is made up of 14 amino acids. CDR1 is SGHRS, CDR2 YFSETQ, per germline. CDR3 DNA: TGCGCCAGCAGCCGCGGGACAGCTGAAGTGGGCCACACCTTC. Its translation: CASSRGTAEVGHTF.

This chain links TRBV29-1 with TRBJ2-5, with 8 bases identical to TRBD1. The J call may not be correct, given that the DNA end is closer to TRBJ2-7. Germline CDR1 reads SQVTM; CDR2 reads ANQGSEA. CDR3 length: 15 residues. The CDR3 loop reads CSVDKGTGIPYEQYF. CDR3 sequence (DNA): TGCAGCGTTGATAAAGGGACAGGAATTCCCTACGAGCAGTACTTC.

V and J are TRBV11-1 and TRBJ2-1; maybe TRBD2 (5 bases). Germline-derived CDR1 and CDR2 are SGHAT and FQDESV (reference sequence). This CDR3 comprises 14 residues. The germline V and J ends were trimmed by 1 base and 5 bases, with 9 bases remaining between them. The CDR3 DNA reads TGTGCCAGCAGCTTAGAACTCGGGAACAATGAGCAGTTCTTC. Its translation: CASSLELGNNEQFF.

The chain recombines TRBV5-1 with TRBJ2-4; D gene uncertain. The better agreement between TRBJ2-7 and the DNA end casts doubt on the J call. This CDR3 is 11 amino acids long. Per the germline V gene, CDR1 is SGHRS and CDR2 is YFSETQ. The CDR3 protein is CASRKQNEQYF. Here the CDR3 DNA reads TGCGCCAGCAGAAAGCAGAACGAGCAGTACTTC.

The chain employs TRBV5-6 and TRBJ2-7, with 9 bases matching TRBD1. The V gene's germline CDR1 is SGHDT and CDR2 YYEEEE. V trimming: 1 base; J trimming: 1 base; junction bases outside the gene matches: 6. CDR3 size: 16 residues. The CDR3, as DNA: TGTGCCAGCAGCTTGCCCGGGACAGGGAGATCCTACGAGCAGTACTTC. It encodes CASSLPGTGRSYEQYF. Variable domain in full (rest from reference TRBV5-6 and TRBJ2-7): DAGVTQSPTHLIKTRGQQVTLRCSPKSGHDTVSWYQQALGQGPQFIFQYYEEEERQRGNFPDRFSGHQFPNYSSELNVNALLLGDSALYLCASSLPGTGRSYEQYFGPGTRLTVT.

Here the CDR3 DNA reads TGTGCCAGTGGGGTTACGGCCGACGAGCAGTACTTC. Its translation: CASGVTADEQYF. The chain couples TRBV28 to TRBJ2-7; D is unclear. Germline CDR1 and CDR2: MDHEN and SYDVKM. V was clipped by 9 bases and J by 5 bases, with 14 bases between them. This CDR3 region has 12 residues.

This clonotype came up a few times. The CDR3 nucleotides read TGCAGTGCTCCTGGGACTAGCGGACTAGCCAAAAACATTCAGTACTTC. It yields the protein CSAPGTSGLAKNIQYF. The V call is TRBV20-1, the J call TRBJ2-4, with 11 bases aligning to TRBD2. V gave up 5 bases and J gave up 0 bases; unmatched junction bases: 6. This CDR3 contains 16 residues. Germline assignment: CDR1 DFQATT and CDR2 SNEGSKA (reference sequence).

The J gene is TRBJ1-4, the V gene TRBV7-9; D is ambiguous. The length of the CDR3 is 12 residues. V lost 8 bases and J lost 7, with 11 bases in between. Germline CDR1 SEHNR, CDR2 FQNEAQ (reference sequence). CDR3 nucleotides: TGTGCCAGCGAAGCGGAGGGTGAAAAACTGTTTTTT. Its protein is CASEAEGEKLFF. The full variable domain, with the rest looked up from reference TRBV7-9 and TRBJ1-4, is DTGVSQNPRHKITKRGQNVTFRCDPISEHNRLYWYRQTLGQGPEFLTYFQNEAQLEKSRLLSDRFSAERPKGSFSTLEIQRTEQGDSAMYLCASEAEGEKLFFGSGTQLSVL.